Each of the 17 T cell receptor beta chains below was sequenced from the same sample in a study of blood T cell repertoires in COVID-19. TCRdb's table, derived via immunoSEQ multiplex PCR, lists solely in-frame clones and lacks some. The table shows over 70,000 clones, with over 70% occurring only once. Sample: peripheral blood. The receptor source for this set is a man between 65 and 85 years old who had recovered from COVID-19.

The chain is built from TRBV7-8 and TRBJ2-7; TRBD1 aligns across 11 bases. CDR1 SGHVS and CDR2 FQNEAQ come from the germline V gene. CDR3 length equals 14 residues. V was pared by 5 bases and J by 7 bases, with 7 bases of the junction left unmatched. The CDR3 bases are TGTGCCAGCAGCCCGGGACAGGGGGTAAGGGAGCAGTACTTC. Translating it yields CASSPGQGVREQYF.

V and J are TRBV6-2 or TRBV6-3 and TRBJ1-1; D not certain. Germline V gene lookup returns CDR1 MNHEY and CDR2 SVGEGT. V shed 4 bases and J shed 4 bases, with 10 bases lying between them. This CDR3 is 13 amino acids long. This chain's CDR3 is CASSSPGGTEAFF. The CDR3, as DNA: TGTGCCAGCAGTTCCCCGGGAGGCACTGAAGCTTTCTTT.

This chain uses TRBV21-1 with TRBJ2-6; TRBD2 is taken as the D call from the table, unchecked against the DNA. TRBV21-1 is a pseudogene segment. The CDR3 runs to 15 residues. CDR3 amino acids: CASLSYNSGANVLTF. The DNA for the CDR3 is TGTGCCAGCCTTAGCTATAACTCTGGGGCCAACGTCCTGACTTTC.

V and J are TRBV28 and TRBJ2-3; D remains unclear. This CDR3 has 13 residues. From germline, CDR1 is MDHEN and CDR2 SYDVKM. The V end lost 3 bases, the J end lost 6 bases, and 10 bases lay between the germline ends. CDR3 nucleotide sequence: TGTGCCAGCAGTTTTCAGGTTCGCGATACGCAGTATTTT. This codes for CASSFQVRDTQYF. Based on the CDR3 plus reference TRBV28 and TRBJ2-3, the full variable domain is DVKVTQSSRYLVKRTGEKVFLECVQDMDHENMFWYRQDPGLGLRLIYFSYDVKMKEKGDIPEGYSVSREKKERFSLILESASTNQTSMYLCASSFQVRDTQYFGPGTRLTVL.

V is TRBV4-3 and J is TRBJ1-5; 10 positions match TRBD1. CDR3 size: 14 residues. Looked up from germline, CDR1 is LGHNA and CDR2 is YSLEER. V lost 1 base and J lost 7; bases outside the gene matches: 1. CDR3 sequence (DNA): TGCGCCAGCAGCCAAGGGACAGGGGGACAGCCCCAGCATTTT. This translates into CASSQGTGGQPQHF.

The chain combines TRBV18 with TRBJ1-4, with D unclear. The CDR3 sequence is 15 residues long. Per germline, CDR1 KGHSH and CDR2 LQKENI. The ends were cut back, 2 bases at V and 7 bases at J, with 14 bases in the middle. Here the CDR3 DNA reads TGTGCCAGCTCACCATCAGGCTACCGGGGTGAAAAACTGTTTTTT. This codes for CASSPSGYRGEKLFF.

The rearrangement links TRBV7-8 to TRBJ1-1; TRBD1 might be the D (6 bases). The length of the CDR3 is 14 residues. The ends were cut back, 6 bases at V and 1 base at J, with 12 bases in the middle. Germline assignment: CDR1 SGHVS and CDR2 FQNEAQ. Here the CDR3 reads CASSRTQGNTEAFF. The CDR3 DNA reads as TGTGCCAGCAGTCGCACACAGGGGAACACTGAAGCTTTCTTT.

This chain's CDR3 is CASSLGTSTDTQYF. CDR3 DNA: TGTGCCAGCAGCTTGGGCACATCCACAGATACGCAGTATTTT. V usage is TRBV7-3 and J usage is TRBJ2-3, with D unresolved. Deletions cut 3 bases from V and 2 bases from J, with 9 bases between. Germline CDR1 reads SGHTA; CDR2 reads FQGTGA. CDR3 length: 14 amino acids.

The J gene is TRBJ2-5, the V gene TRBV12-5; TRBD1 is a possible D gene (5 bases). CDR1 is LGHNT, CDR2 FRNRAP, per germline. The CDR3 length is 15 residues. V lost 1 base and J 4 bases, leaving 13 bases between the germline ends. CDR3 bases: TGTGCTAGTGGTTTGGGGGAAGGGGTTCCAGAGACCCAGTACTTC. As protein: CASGLGEGVPETQYF.

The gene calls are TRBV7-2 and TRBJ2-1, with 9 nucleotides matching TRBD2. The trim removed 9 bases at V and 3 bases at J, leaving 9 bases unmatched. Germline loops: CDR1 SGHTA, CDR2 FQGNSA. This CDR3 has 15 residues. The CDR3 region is CASVYSGGDYNEQFF. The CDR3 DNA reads TGTGCCAGTGTGTATAGCGGGGGAGACTACAATGAGCAGTTCTTC.

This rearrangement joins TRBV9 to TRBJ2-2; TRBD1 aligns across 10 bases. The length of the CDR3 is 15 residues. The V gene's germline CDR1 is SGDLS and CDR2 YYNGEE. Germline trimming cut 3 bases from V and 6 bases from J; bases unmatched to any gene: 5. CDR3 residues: CASSARQGAAGELFF. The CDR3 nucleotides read TGTGCCAGCAGCGCCAGACAGGGGGCCGCCGGGGAGCTGTTTTTT.

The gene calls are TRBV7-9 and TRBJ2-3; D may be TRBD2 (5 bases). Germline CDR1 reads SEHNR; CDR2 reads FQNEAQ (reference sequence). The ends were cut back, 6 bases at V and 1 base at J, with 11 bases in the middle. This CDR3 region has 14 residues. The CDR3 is CASRTAARTDTQYF. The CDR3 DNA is TGTGCCAGCAGAACAGCGGCTCGCACAGATACGCAGTATTTT.

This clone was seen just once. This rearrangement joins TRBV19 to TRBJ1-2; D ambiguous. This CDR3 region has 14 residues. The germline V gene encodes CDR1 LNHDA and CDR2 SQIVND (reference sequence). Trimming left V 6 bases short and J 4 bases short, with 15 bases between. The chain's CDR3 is CASSRDGVGYGYTF. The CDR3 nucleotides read TGTGCCAGTAGCCGTGACGGGGTAGGCTATGGCTACACCTTC. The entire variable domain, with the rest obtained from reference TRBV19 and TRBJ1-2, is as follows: DGGITQSPKYLFRKEGQNVTLSCEQNLNHDAMYWYRQDPGQGLRLIYYSQIVNDFQKGDIAEGYSVSREKKESFPLTVTSAQKNPTAFYLCASSRDGVGYGYTFGSGTRLTVV.

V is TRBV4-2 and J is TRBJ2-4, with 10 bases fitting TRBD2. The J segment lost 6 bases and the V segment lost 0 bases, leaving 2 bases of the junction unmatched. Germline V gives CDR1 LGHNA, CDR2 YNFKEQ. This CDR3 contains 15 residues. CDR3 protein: CASSQDRLAGNIQYF. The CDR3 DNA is TGTGCCAGCAGCCAAGATCGACTAGCGGGAAACATTCAGTACTTC.

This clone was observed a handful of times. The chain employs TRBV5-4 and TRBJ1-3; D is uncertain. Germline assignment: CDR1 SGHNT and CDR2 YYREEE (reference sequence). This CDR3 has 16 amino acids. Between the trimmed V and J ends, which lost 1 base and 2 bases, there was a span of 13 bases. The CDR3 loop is CASSLFSGIAGNTIYF. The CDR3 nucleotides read TGTGCCAGCAGCTTGTTTTCAGGCATAGCTGGAAACACCATATATTTT. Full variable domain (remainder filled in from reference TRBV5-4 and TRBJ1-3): ETGVTQSPTHLIKTRGQQVTLRCSSQSGHNTVSWYQQALGQGPQFIFQYYREEENGRGNFPPRFSGLQFPNYSSELNVNALELDDSALYLCASSLFSGIAGNTIYFGEGSWLTVV.

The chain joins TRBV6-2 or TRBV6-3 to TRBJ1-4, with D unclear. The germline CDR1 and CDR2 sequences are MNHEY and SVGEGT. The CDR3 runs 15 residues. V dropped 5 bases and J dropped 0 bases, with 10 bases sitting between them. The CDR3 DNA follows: TGTGCCAGCAGTCGACGACAATCAACTAATGAAAAACTGTTTTTT. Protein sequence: CASSRRQSTNEKLFF.

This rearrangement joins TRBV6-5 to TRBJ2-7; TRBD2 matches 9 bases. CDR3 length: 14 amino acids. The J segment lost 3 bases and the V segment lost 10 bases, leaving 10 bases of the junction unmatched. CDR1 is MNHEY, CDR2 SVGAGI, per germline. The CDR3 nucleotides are TGTGCCACCGTGCGGGCTAGCGGGGACTACGAGCAGTACTTC. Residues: CATVRASGDYEQYF.